This entry lists 28 T cell receptor beta chains sequenced from one sample in a study of shared clonotypes between healthy human individuals. Clones were read by immunoSEQ multiplex PCR, and TCRdb kept only the in-frame ones, dropping some. This table has 950,000 to 1,100,000 clones, around three quarters appearing once. The sequenced material came from memory CD4+ T cells from PBMCs. Specified subset: CD45RA-negative fraction. The receptors here all came from a man aged 18 to 29 in good health. Some clones in this sample may be carry-over from other donors' samples.

This clone was observed a few times. It is likely a read error, because the conserved phenylalanine at the end of the CDR3 is missing. It is unclear where the CDR3 begins or ends on the DNA, so no DNA is shown, and the CDR3 is as TCRdb lists it. This chain connects TRBV21-1 to TRBJ1-2; TRBD1 is the table's D call, not checked against the DNA. TRBV21-1 is given as a pseudogene. The CDR3 length equals 9 residues, ends included. The CDR3 is CASSKDGTS.

J is TRBJ1-1 and V is TRBV28, with no clear D. Per germline, CDR1 MDHEN and CDR2 SYDVKM. This CDR3 has 14 amino acids. Trimming left V 6 bases short and J 5 bases short, with 16 bases between. For the CDR3, the DNA is TGTGCCAGCAGCTCACATGCAGGTTTAACTGAAGCTTTCTTT. Translation gives CASSSHAGLTEAFF.

This clone was counted between two and nine times. This chain uses TRBV7-3 with TRBJ2-3, with TRBD2 matching 9 bases. Germline V gives CDR1 SGHTA, CDR2 FQGTGA. With 2 bases clipped from V and 4 bases from J, the junction kept 7 bases outside the gene matches. This CDR3 has 16 amino acids. The CDR3 loop reads CASSLQGGRAPDTQYF. In DNA, the CDR3 is TGTGCCAGCAGCTTACAAGGCGGGAGGGCCCCAGATACGCAGTATTTT.

This chain uses TRBV7-9 with TRBJ2-7; a weak D match, TRBD2 (6 bases). V shed 4 bases and J shed 3 bases, with 16 bases lying between them. The CDR3 runs to 15 residues. In germline, CDR1 is SEHNR, CDR2 FQNEAQ (reference sequence). CDR3 loop: CASSYTGGQFYEQYF. CDR3 DNA sequence: TGTGCCAGCAGCTATACAGGAGGGCAATTCTACGAGCAGTACTTC.

The chain links TRBV7-6 to TRBJ2-2; 11 bases fit TRBD2. The junction had 6 bases not matched to a gene; V was cut back by 0 bases and J by 6 bases. This CDR3 spans 17 amino acids. Germline assignment: CDR1 SGHVS and CDR2 FNYEAQ. In DNA form, the CDR3 reads TGTGCCAGCAGCTTAGCTTGGACTAGCGGGTTCGCCGGGGAGCTGTTTTTT. It translates to CASSLAWTSGFAGELFF.

The chain combines TRBV27 with TRBJ1-4, with TRBD1 as a possible D gene (5 bases). V was shortened by 6 bases and J by 6 bases, with 14 bases between the two germline ends. Germline CDR1 MNHEY, CDR2 SMNVEV (reference sequence). CDR3 length equals 14 residues. Written as DNA, the CDR3 is TGTGCCAGCAGCGGGCGCAGGGCTGATGAAAAACTGTTTTTT. Amino acids: CASSGRRADEKLFF.

This chain uses TRBV2 with TRBJ2-1; 11 bases fit TRBD2. Germline CDR1 and CDR2: SNHLY and FYNNEI. V shed 6 bases and J 4 bases; nucleotides not matched to a gene: 5. The CDR3 consists of 15 residues. The CDR3: CASSKGLAVYNEQFF. In DNA, the CDR3 is TGTGCCAGCAGCAAGGGACTAGCGGTTTACAATGAGCAGTTCTTC.

About this clone: Other DNA sequences of this sample code for an identical CDR3. This chain connects TRBV6-6 to TRBJ2-7, with a tentative D call TRBD1 (5 bases). CDR1 and CDR2 from the germline V gene are MNHNY and SVGAGI (reference sequence). V was trimmed by 2 bases and J by 1 base, leaving 6 bases between them. The CDR3 loop spans 13 amino acids. The CDR3 is CASSYAGSYEQYF. In DNA, the CDR3 is TGTGCCAGCAGTTACGCAGGGTCCTACGAGCAGTACTTC.

Notes on this clone: This likely traces to a read error, being one base from a far larger clone. Other DNA sequences in this specimen translate into the identical CDR3. V usage is TRBV7-3 and J usage is TRBJ2-2; D gene ambiguous. The CDR3 is 15 residues long. V gave up 3 bases and J gave up 3 bases, with 11 bases separating them. Per the germline V gene, CDR1 is SGHTA and CDR2 is FQGTGA. The CDR3 sequence: CASSLTKDDTGELFF. The DNA of the CDR3 is TGTGCCAGCAGCTTGACCAAAGATGACACCGGGGAGCTGTTTTTT.

This clone appeared a few times. This chain links TRBV6-1 with TRBJ1-4, with a possible D match to TRBD1 (5 bases). The ends were cut back, 6 bases at V and 0 bases at J, with 5 bases in the middle. The CDR3 length is 13 residues. Germline lookup yields CDR1 MNHNS and CDR2 SASEGT. CDR3 sequence reads: CASRTATNEKLFF. Here the CDR3 DNA reads TGTGCCAGCAGGACAGCAACTAATGAAAAACTGTTTTTT.

The chain uses TRBV27 and TRBJ2-7; TRBD1 matches at 7 bases. V gave up 7 bases and J gave up 0 bases; unmatched junction bases: 12. Germline values: CDR1 MNHEY, CDR2 SMNVEV (reference sequence). The CDR3 length is 16 residues. The CDR3: CASKNRGPQSSYEQYF. The CDR3 DNA sequence: TGTGCCAGCAAAAACAGGGGTCCTCAAAGCTCCTACGAGCAGTACTTC.

This chain uses TRBV4-1 with TRBJ1-2, with D unclear. The CDR3 consists of 11 residues. V dropped 2 bases and J dropped 6 bases, with 4 bases sitting between them. Germline V CDR1 and CDR2: MGHRA, YSYEKL. CDR3 in DNA: TGCGCCAGCAGCCAATACAATGGCTACACCTTC. As protein: CASSQYNGYTF.

The gene calls are TRBV6-1 and TRBJ2-1; D is undetermined. CDR3 length equals 14 residues. Per the germline V gene, CDR1 is MNHNS and CDR2 is SASEGT. Trimming shortened V by 10 bases and J by 2 bases, and 15 bases separated the two germline ends. The CDR3 spells CATIPQPAYNEQFF. The DNA for the CDR3 is TGTGCCACCATCCCACAGCCTGCCTACAATGAGCAGTTCTTC.

This clone was recorded many times. The chain employs TRBV4-1 and TRBJ2-7, with D possibly matching TRBD1 (5 bases). The CDR3 extends over 13 amino acids. Trimming removed 0 bases at V and 11 bases at J, with 14 bases between. Germline CDR1 MGHRA, CDR2 YSYEKL. The CDR3 DNA is TGCGCCAGCAGCCAAGATCCCGACAGCAGGGAGTACTTC. Translated, it gives CASSQDPDSREYF.

In its sample, this clone was seen a few times. The rearrangement joins TRBV6-1 to TRBJ1-2, with 7 bases lining up with TRBD1. Germline trimming cut 11 bases from V and 0 bases from J; bases unmatched to any gene: 6. Germline V gene sequence: CDR1 MNHNS, CDR2 SASEGT. The length of the CDR3 is 13 residues. CDR3 nucleotides: TGTGCCGATGGGACAGAAGCTAACTATGGCTACACCTTC. As protein: CADGTEANYGYTF.

This clone has just a few counts. This sequence joins TRBV15 and TRBJ1-1; 7 bases agree with TRBD1. V trimming: 3 bases; J trimming: 5 bases; junction bases outside the gene matches: 6. The CDR3 extends over 14 amino acids. Germline assignment: CDR1 LNHNV and CDR2 YYDKDF (reference sequence). The CDR3 DNA reads TGTGCCACCAGCAGGACAGGGTTGGGAACTGAAGCTTTCTTT. This sequence encodes CATSRTGLGTEAFF.

On this clone: One end of the junction fails to match germline, which may point to a read error. J is TRBJ1-2 and V is TRBV6-5, with a weak D call TRBD1 (5 bases). CDR3 length: 13 amino acids. In germline, CDR1 is MNHEY, CDR2 SVGAGI. The CDR3 region is CASGTDRNSGYTF. The CDR3 DNA follows: TGTGCCAGCGGTACCGACAGAAACTCTGGCTACACCTTC.

This sequence joins TRBV10-3 and TRBJ1-6, with D possibly being TRBD1 (5 bases). V lost 6 bases and J 10 bases, leaving 13 bases between the germline ends. Germline CDR1 is ENHRY and CDR2 is SYGVKD. The CDR3 is made up of 13 amino acids. In DNA form, the CDR3 reads TGTGCCATCAGCATGGGGACGGGCTCACCCCTCCACTTT. Amino acids: CAISMGTGSPLHF.

V usage is TRBV28 and J usage is TRBJ1-2, with D perhaps matching TRBD1 (6 bases). This CDR3 comprises 14 residues. Trimming stripped 4 bases from V and 8 bases from J, with 17 bases between. Germline V gene lookup returns CDR1 MDHEN and CDR2 SYDVKM. The chain's CDR3 is CASSSGHQTGGYTF. The CDR3 nucleotides are TGTGCCAGCAGTTCGGGACACCAAACCGGGGGCTACACCTTC.

This clone has just a few counts. The sample contains more than one DNA sequence encoding this CDR3. The chain is built from TRBV18 and TRBJ2-2, with D uncertain. Trimming removed 2 bases at V and 4 bases at J, with 8 bases between. This CDR3 region has 14 residues. The V gene's germline CDR1 is KGHSH and CDR2 LQKENI. DNA for the CDR3: TGTGCCAGCTCACCAGGGGTTGGCACCGGGGAGCTGTTTTTT. It is translated as CASSPGVGTGELFF.

The rearrangement uses TRBV5-1 and TRBJ2-7; D tentatively fits TRBD1 or TRBD2 (5 bases each). The CDR3 totals 15 residues. The germline V gene has CDR1 SGHRS and CDR2 YFSETQ. The germline V and J ends were trimmed by 3 bases and 1 base, with 14 bases remaining between them. This CDR3 reads CASSSFPGPSYEQYF. In DNA form, the CDR3 reads TGCGCCAGCAGCTCCTTCCCGGGACCGTCCTACGAGCAGTACTTC.

The chain carries TRBV7-9 and TRBJ1-2, with 9 bases identical to TRBD1. Losses at the gene ends were 5 bases for V and 8 bases for J; bases not matched to a gene: 6. Germline CDR1 SEHNR, CDR2 FQNEAQ (reference sequence). The CDR3 spans 13 residues. CDR3 in DNA: TGTGCCAGCAGCCAACAGGGGGCTGGGGGCTACACCTTC. Translating it yields CASSQQGAGGYTF.

The chain combines TRBV7-6 with TRBJ1-1, with TRBD1 identical over 9 bases. With V trimmed by 4 bases and J by 3 bases, 12 bases remained unmatched. The length of the CDR3 is 17 residues. CDR1 and CDR2 (germline): SGHVS, FNYEAQ. Here the CDR3 DNA reads TGTGCCAGCAGCTGGCCGGGACAGGGTGTCGGAGACACTGAAGCTTTCTTT. As protein: CASSWPGQGVGDTEAFF.

This clone was counted at least ten times. V is TRBV4-1 and J is TRBJ1-2; D not certain. CDR3 size: 14 residues. V lost 1 base to trimming and J lost 9 bases, with 15 bases between them. Germline CDR1 reads MGHRA; CDR2 reads YSYEKL. CDR3 amino acids: CASSQAPALVSYTF. The CDR3 nucleotides read TGCGCCAGCAGCCAAGCCCCCGCCTTAGTAAGCTACACCTTC.

The rearrangement uses TRBV28 and TRBJ1-4; the D gene is possibly TRBD1 (6 bases). Looked up from germline, CDR1 is MDHEN and CDR2 is SYDVKM. This CDR3 spans 15 amino acids. V was shortened by 5 bases and J by 7 bases, with 17 bases between the two germline ends. The CDR3 here is CASSTAGEESEKLFF. The CDR3 DNA follows: TGTGCCAGCAGTACCGCAGGGGAAGAGAGTGAAAAACTGTTTTTT.

This clone has a handful of counts. The genes are TRBV4-1 and TRBJ2-3, with D tentatively TRBD2 (5 bases). The V end lost 2 bases, the J end lost 2 bases, and 11 bases lay between the germline ends. The CDR3 contains 15 residues. Germline CDR1 is MGHRA and CDR2 is YSYEKL. CDR3 in DNA: TGCGCCAGCAGCCAAATAGGACTTTCCACAGATACGCAGTATTTT. It encodes CASSQIGLSTDTQYF.

The chain is built from TRBV7-9 and TRBJ1-2; D remains unclear. Germline V gene lookup returns CDR1 SEHNR and CDR2 FQNEAQ (reference sequence). CDR3 length equals 14 residues. Trimming shortened V by 1 base and J by 1 base, and 7 bases separated the two germline ends. The CDR3 reads CASSLEWINYGYTF. CDR3 coding DNA: TGTGCCAGCAGCTTAGAGTGGATTAACTATGGCTACACCTTC.

The table lists this clone with a few counts. The chain is built from TRBV28 and TRBJ1-2, with 9 nucleotides matching TRBD1. J was trimmed by 4 bases and V by 7 bases; bases with no gene match: 13. This CDR3 region has 16 residues. CDR1 is MDHEN, CDR2 SYDVKM, per germline. The CDR3 DNA sequence: TGTGCCAGCAATCAAAGACCGGGACAGGGTAGCTATGGCTACACCTTC. Its protein is CASNQRPGQGSYGYTF.